A selection of T cell receptor beta chains follows, all from one sample in a study of regulatory T cells in long-lasting Graves disease. TCRdb independently ran MiXCR on the multiplex PCR reads; one entry per CDR3 protein. The sample yields approximately 460,000 distinct CDR3 sequences, around 15% seen once. The sample was also linked to a second study, of T cells in Graves' hyperthyroidism and ophthalmopathy.

Sequences were derived from peripheral blood mononuclear cells (PBMCs), sampled at new diagnosis, from a patient treated with antithyroid drugs. The receptors were sampled from a woman aged 25 to 39 with Graves disease. Each CDR3 is given with its conserved first and last residue. D genes are given only for firm matches. Expanded clones get a size class; other rows say once, few or many, or leave the size out.

TRBJ2-5,many,TRBV2,NA,CALKDLQETQYF,TGTGCCCTCAAAGATCTCCAAGAGACCCAGTACTTC
TRBJ2-1,once,TRBV4-1,TRBD2,CASSQVPAGGRGGFF,TGCGCCAGCAGCCAAGTACCAGCGGGAGGCCGAGGGGGGTTCTTC
TRBJ2-1,many,TRBV7-9,NA,CASSPDITSYNEQFF,TGTGCCAGCAGCCCTGACATCACCTCCTACAATGAGCAGTTCTTC
TRBJ2-3,NA,TRBV30,TRBD1,CAWNGDRGFTDAQYF,TGTGCCTGGAACGGCGACAGGGGGTTCACAGATGCGCAGTATTTT
TRBJ2-2,many,TRBV15,NA,CATSREVMNTGELFF,TGTGCCACCAGCAGAGAAGTGATGAACACCGGGGAGCTGTTTTTT
TRBJ2-1,few,TRBV10-3,NA,CAISGPYNEQFF,TGTGCCATCAGTGGACCCTACAATGAGCAGTTCTTC
TRBJ2-1,many,TRBV6-1,NA,CASRLPLVFSGASYNEQFF,TGTGCCAGCAGACTCCCGCTTGTGTTTAGCGGAGCCTCCTACAATGAGCAGTTCTTC
TRBJ2-7,many,TRBV3-1,NA,CASSQVGRDEQYF,TGTGCCAGCAGCCAAGTAGGCAGGGACGAGCAGTACTTC
TRBJ1-1,many,TRBV6-1,NA,CATDHGWTEAFF,TGTGCCACTGACCACGGATGGACTGAAGCTTTCTTT
TRBJ2-1,NA,TRBV20-1,TRBD1,CSARMPGQVENEQFF,TGCAGTGCTAGGATGCCGGGACAGGTCGAAAATGAGCAGTTCTTC
TRBJ2-7,NA,TRBV6-1,NA,CASSLGETEQYF,TGTGCCAGCAGTCTAGGGGAGACAGAGCAGTACTTC
TRBJ2-2,NA,TRBV3-1,NA,CASSQGRATGELFF,TGTGCCAGCAGCCAAGGGCGAGCCACCGGGGAGCTGTTTTTT
TRBJ1-5,NA,TRBV30,NA,CAWSVGGNSNQPQHF,TGTGCCTGGAGTGTAGGGGGAAATAGCAATCAGCCCCAGCATTTT
TRBJ1-3,few,TRBV12-3/TRBV12-4,NA,CASHRVSSGNTIYF,TGTGCCAGCCACAGGGTCAGCTCTGGAAACACCATATATTTT
TRBJ2-1,few,TRBV20-1,TRBD1,CSAALTGTSSYNEQFF,TGCAGTGCAGCTCTGACAGGGACGAGCTCCTACAATGAGCAGTTCTTC
TRBJ2-1,many,TRBV2,TRBD1,CASSETGGVGDEQFF,TGTGCCAGCAGTGAAACAGGGGGCGTGGGGGATGAGCAGTTCTTC
TRBJ2-1,many,TRBV20-1,TRBD2,CSARGSGRAGDEQFF,TGCAGTGCTAGAGGTAGCGGGAGGGCCGGGGATGAGCAGTTCTTC
TRBJ1-6,many,TRBV28,NA,CASIQRFGAGVFAPLHF,TGTGCCAGCATCCAAAGGTTTGGGGCAGGGGTTTTTGCACCCCTCCACTTT
TRBJ2-7,many,TRBV3-1,NA,CASSQLYEQYF,TGTGCCAGCAGCCAACTCTACGAGCAGTACTTC
TRBJ2-7,few,TRBV27,TRBD2,CASSLIFPAGVSYEQYF,TGTGCCAGCAGTTTAATATTCCCAGCGGGAGTGTCCTACGAGCAGTACTTC
TRBJ2-3,many,TRBV9,NA,CASSVEPPTLAGDTQYF,TGTGCCAGCAGCGTAGAGCCCCCCACCCTAGCAGGGGATACGCAGTATTTT
TRBJ2-7,NA,TRBV10-2,TRBD1,CASSGGGSYEQYF,TGCGCCAGCAGTGGAGGGGGCTCTTACGAGCAGTACTTC
TRBJ2-5,NA,TRBV7-2,TRBD2,CASSLETSGKETQYF,TGTGCCAGCAGCTTAGAAACTAGCGGAAAAGAGACCCAGTACTTC
TRBJ1-5,many,TRBV20-1,NA,CSASKQGLHQPQHF,TGCAGTGCTAGTAAACAGGGCCTCCATCAGCCCCAGCATTTT
TRBJ1-4,many,TRBV5-1,NA,CASSSDQAQKLFF,TGCGCCAGCAGTTCCGATCAGGCGCAAAAACTGTTTTTT
TRBJ2-2,few,TRBV6-1,TRBD1,CASRSPRTGGIGELFF,TGTGCCAGCAGAAGTCCCCGGACAGGGGGCATCGGGGAGCTGTTTTTT
TRBJ2-3,many,TRBV28,NA,CASSGREGGSDTQYF,TGTGCCAGCAGTGGCCGAGAGGGAGGTTCAGATACGCAGTATTTT
TRBJ2-1,few,TRBV19,TRBD2,CASSETSGQSSYNEQFF,TGTGCCAGTAGTGAGACTAGCGGGCAGAGCTCCTACAATGAGCAGTTCTTC
TRBJ2-3,many,TRBV20-1,NA,CSAAEPGSTDTQYF,TGCAGTGCCGCGGAGCCCGGTAGCACAGATACGCAGTATTTT
TRBJ2-3,many,TRBV7-9,NA,CASSLGQTGDTQYF,TGTGCCAGCAGCTTAGGCCAGACGGGAGATACGCAGTATTTT
TRBJ2-5,many,TRBV11-2,TRBD2,CASGRSSGDFETQYF,TGTGCCAGCGGCCGCTCTAGCGGGGACTTTGAGACCCAGTACTTC
TRBJ1-4,NA,TRBV3-1,NA,CASSQDPPGARTNEKLLF,TGTGCCAGCAGCCAAGATCCCCCGGGGGCACGGACTAATGAAAAACTGCTTTTT
TRBJ2-5,many,TRBV18,NA,CASSPRPGPETQYF,TGTGCCAGCTCACCAAGGCCAGGGCCAGAGACCCAGTACTTC
TRBJ2-1,many,TRBV28,TRBD2,CASSTSGSHDVEQFF,TGTGCCAGCAGCACTAGCGGGAGTCACGACGTTGAGCAGTTCTTC
TRBJ2-7,many,TRBV11-3,NA,CASSLGPFNEQYF,TGTGCCAGCAGCTTAGGGCCTTTTAACGAGCAGTACTTC
TRBJ1-5,NA,TRBV19,NA,CASSMVAGRGQPQHF,TGTGCCAGTAGCATGGTAGCAGGGCGAGGGCAGCCCCAGCATTTT
TRBJ2-1,few,TRBV6-1,TRBD2,CASRPTRGSGYNEQFF,TGTGCCAGCAGGCCTACTCGGGGTAGCGGGTACAATGAGCAGTTCTTC
TRBJ2-5,few,TRBV7-2,TRBD2,CASSSTTSGHIFVF,TGTGCCAGCAGCTCAACGACTAGCGGGCACATTTTTGTCTTC
TRBJ2-3,few,TRBV5-8,TRBD1,CASRDRQGSSTDTQYF,TGTGCCAGCAGGGATAGACAGGGATCTTCCACAGATACGCAGTATTTT